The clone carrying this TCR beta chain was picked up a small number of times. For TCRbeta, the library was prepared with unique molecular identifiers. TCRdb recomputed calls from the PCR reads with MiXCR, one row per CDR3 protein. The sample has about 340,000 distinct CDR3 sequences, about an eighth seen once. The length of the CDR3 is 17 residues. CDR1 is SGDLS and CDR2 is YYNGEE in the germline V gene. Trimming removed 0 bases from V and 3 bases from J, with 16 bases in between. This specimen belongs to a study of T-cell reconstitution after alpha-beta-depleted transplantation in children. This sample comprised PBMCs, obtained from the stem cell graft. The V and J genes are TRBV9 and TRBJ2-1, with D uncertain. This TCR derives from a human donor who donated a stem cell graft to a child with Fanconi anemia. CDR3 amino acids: CASSVETARSFYNEQFF. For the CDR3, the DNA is TGTGCCAGCAGCGTAGAAACAGCGAGGTCCTTCTACAATGAGCAGTTCTTC.